Sequencing of this TCR beta chain was carried out in a study of spatial heterogeneity in lung cancer. MiXCR, run by TCRdb on the 5' RACE reads, gives a single entry per CDR3 protein. The sample gives 50,000 or so distinct CDR3 sequences, 10% to 15% of which show up once; more than 25% is in the top ten. Time point in this sample: blood at routine non-recurrence follow-up after resection. This clonotype was found many times. There are 13 residues in the CDR3. Looked up from germline, CDR1 is SGHVS and CDR2 is FQNEAQ. V was trimmed by 1 base and J by 4 bases, leaving 5 bases between them. Sample: PBMCs, taken at follow-up. This chain connects TRBV7-8 to TRBJ1-5; D unclear. The receptor comes from a male donor with early-stage non-small cell lung cancer. DNA of the CDR3: TGTGCCAGCAGCTTAGGGGTGAATCAGCCCCAGCATTTT. Amino acids: CASSLGVNQPQHF.